This entry lists 14 T cell receptor beta chains sequenced from one sample in a study of beta chain features in type 1 diabetes. Every isolated RNA sample was fully reverse transcribed, so sequencing captured expressed TCRB transcripts. TCRdb keeps only in-frame clones here, not all; method: immunoSEQ multiplex PCR. The sample has hundreds of thousands of clones, 15% to 19% seen once. Sequencing input: naive CD4+ T cells from blood. These receptor sequences come from a man aged 18 to 30 in good health.

The J gene is TRBJ1-4, the V gene TRBV29-1, with 10 bases fitting TRBD1. Germline lookup yields CDR1 SQVTM and CDR2 ANQGSEA. With 6 bases clipped from V and 7 bases from J, the junction kept 2 bases outside the gene matches. The CDR3 contains 12 residues. CDR3 nucleotides: TGCAGCGTCCGACAGGGGGCTGAAAAACTGTTTTTT. Amino acid sequence: CSVRQGAEKLFF.

The chain recombines TRBV10-3 with TRBJ1-1; D gene ambiguous. Germline assignment: CDR1 ENHRY and CDR2 SYGVKD. Trimming stripped 0 bases from V and 5 bases from J, with 13 bases between. CDR3 size: 15 residues. The CDR3 DNA reads TGTGCCATCAGTGAGTCCACGGGGATGTGGACTGAAGCTTTCTTT. It encodes CAISESTGMWTEAFF.

V and J are TRBV6-4 and TRBJ2-1, with 9 nucleotides matching TRBD1. The V and J ends lost 10 bases and 6 bases, in that order; junction bases with no gene match: 10. The V gene's germline CDR1 is MRHNA and CDR2 SNTAGT. CDR3 size: 14 residues. The chain's CDR3 is CATSSDRGGNEQFF. CDR3 coding DNA: TGTGCCACCTCTTCGGACAGGGGCGGCAATGAGCAGTTCTTC.

This clone was found a few times. The chain recombines TRBV4-2 with TRBJ2-5, with D hard to call. The V gene lost 2 bases and the J gene lost 5 bases, with 3 bases spanning the gap. The CDR3 sequence is 11 residues long. In germline, CDR1 is LGHNA, CDR2 YNFKEQ. The CDR3 protein is CASSQSETQYF. CDR3 bases: TGTGCCAGCAGCCAATCGGAGACCCAGTACTTC.

Turning to this clone: This sample also contains other DNA sequences that code for the same CDR3. The chain is built from TRBV30 and TRBJ2-3; D gene ambiguous. Trimming pared 1 base from V and 5 bases from J, leaving 4 bases between. The CDR3 has 11 amino acids. The germline gives CDR1 GTSNPN, CDR2 SVGIG (reference sequence). CDR3 DNA sequence: TGTGCCTGGAGTGCTAAAGATACGCAGTATTTT. Protein: CAWSAKDTQYF. Based on the CDR3 plus reference TRBV30 and TRBJ2-3, the full variable domain is SQTIHQWPATLVQPVGSPLSLECTVEGTSNPNLYWYRQAAGRGLQLLFYSVGIGQISSEVPQNLSASRPQDRQFILSSKKLLLSDSGFYLCAWSAKDTQYFGPGTRLTVL.

The DNA of the CDR3 is TGTGCCAGCAGTGAGGTGGGGTTCAATGAAAAACTGTTTTTT. Translated, it gives CASSEVGFNEKLFF. The chain carries TRBV6-1 and TRBJ1-4; no clear D gene. The germline V and J ends were trimmed by 3 bases and 5 bases, with 10 bases remaining between them. CDR3 size: 14 residues. Germline V gene sequence: CDR1 MNHNS, CDR2 SASEGT.

V is TRBV19 and J is TRBJ1-1; D is perhaps TRBD1 (6 bases). The CDR3 loop spans 10 amino acids. Trimming removed 8 bases at V and 7 bases at J, with 8 bases between. The V gene's germline CDR1 is LNHDA and CDR2 SQIVND (reference sequence). The CDR3 is CASRQVEAFF. In nucleotides, the CDR3 is TGTGCCAGTCGACAGGTTGAAGCTTTCTTT.

This clone was seen a few times. The rearrangement uses TRBV4-3 and TRBJ2-3, with 7 bases fitting TRBD1. V lost 5 bases, J lost 4 bases, and 9 bases stayed unmatched. This CDR3 region has 15 residues. Germline V gene lookup returns CDR1 LGHNA and CDR2 YSLEER. The CDR3 reads CASSEQGSDADTQYF. The CDR3 coding sequence is TGCGCCAGCAGCGAACAGGGGAGTGATGCAGATACGCAGTATTTT.

This chain connects TRBV5-4 to TRBJ2-1, with a weak D call TRBD2 (6 bases). V lost 2 bases to trimming and J lost 9 bases, with 12 bases between them. CDR1 is SGHNT, CDR2 YYREEE, per germline (reference sequence). The CDR3 totals 13 residues. The CDR3 loop reads CASSFPTSSEQFF. The CDR3 DNA reads TGTGCCAGCAGCTTCCCCACTAGCAGTGAGCAGTTCTTC. Based on the CDR3 plus reference TRBV5-4 and TRBJ2-1, the full variable domain is ETGVTQSPTHLIKTRGQQVTLRCSSQSGHNTVSWYQQALGQGPQFIFQYYREEENGRGNFPPRFSGLQFPNYSSELNVNALELDDSALYLCASSFPTSSEQFFGPGTRLTVL.

The V and J genes are TRBV25-1 and TRBJ2-1; no definite D call. The ends were cut back, 4 bases at V and 0 bases at J, with 16 bases in the middle. Germline CDR1 is MGHDK and CDR2 is SYGVNS. This CDR3 region has 17 residues. Written as DNA, the CDR3 is TGTGCCAGCAGTGCCGCGACGTCCGCTTTCTCCTACAATGAGCAGTTCTTC. Translated: CASSAATSAFSYNEQFF.

This clone has just a few counts. The chain links TRBV27 to TRBJ2-3; TRBD2 aligns across 9 bases. The CDR3 is 17 amino acids. V lost 7 bases and J lost 2; bases outside the gene matches: 13. Germline assignment: CDR1 MNHEY and CDR2 SMNVEV (reference sequence). The CDR3 DNA follows: TGTGCCAGCACCCCAAGGGCAGCGGGAGGTTACACAGATACGCAGTATTTT. Translation gives CASTPRAAGGYTDTQYF.

The CDR3 region is CASSVERGANEQFF. The CDR3 DNA follows: TGTGCCAGCAGCGTAGAGCGGGGGGCCAATGAGCAGTTCTTC. This rearrangement joins TRBV9 to TRBJ2-1, with 9 positions matching TRBD2. The CDR3 is 14 amino acids. Germline lookup yields CDR1 SGDLS and CDR2 YYNGEE. With 0 bases clipped from V and 6 bases from J, the junction kept 1 base outside the gene matches. The full variable domain, rest sourced from reference TRBV9 and TRBJ2-1, is DSGVTQTPKHLITATGQRVTLRCSPRSGDLSVYWYQQSLDQGLQFLIQYYNGEERAKGNILERFSAQQFPDLHSELNLSSLELGDSALYFCASSVERGANEQFFGPGTRLTVL.

This clone was seen only a few times. The chain has TRBV15 and TRBJ2-7; 8 nucleotides align to TRBD2. Germline assignment: CDR1 LNHNV and CDR2 YYDKDF (reference sequence). V lost 0 bases, J lost 6 bases, and 1 base stayed unmatched. This CDR3 region has 13 residues. CDR3 in amino acids: CATSRDSGIEQYF. CDR3 sequence (DNA): TGTGCCACCAGCAGAGATAGCGGGATCGAGCAGTACTTC.

In its sample, this clone was seen a few times. The chain is built from TRBV7-2 and TRBJ2-3; TRBD1 or TRBD2 may be the D gene (5 bases each). CDR1 and CDR2 (germline): SGHTA, FQGNSA. The CDR3 consists of 15 residues. Trimming took 3 bases from V and 4 from J, leaving 14 bases between them. CDR3 DNA: TGTGCCAGCAGCTTCAGTCTTTGGGACCCAGATACGCAGTATTTT. Its protein product is CASSFSLWDPDTQYF.